This T cell receptor beta chain emerged from a study of blood T cell repertoires in COVID-19 (dated by TCRdb to about 2020). With respect to the entire study: Collaborator samples came from the United States, Italy and Spain and covered acute and convalescent phases of COVID-19. The prospective study material was composed of cDNA or gDNA derived from T cells, B-cell-depleted T cells, or PBMCs. Deeply sampled blood TCRbeta repertoires from subjects exposed to, actively infected with, or recovered from COVID-19 were included in the dataset. The repertoires were made available in a free public database intended to serve as a resource for research on the immune response to SARS-CoV-2. Samples came from the ongoing ImmuneRACE study (first 160 participants) plus 1,254 subjects from 6 global collaborators. Nearly every sample came with metadata listing a de-identified subject ID, COVID-19 status, age in years and sex. Where available, HLA class I and class II types were obtained from metadata supplied by the sample provider rather than from assay-based typing. Overall results and qualifications from the work: Clinical and demographic metadata were provided uncurated, with the amount varying by source and participant.

Regarding this clone: Its antigen remains undetermined. Nothing much larger sits one base from this clone, and base qualities are not available.

In Seattle, one collaborating source enrolled patients while the infection was active and tracked those patients longitudinally over the course of disease. Collaborating institutions collected whole blood in K2EDTA tubes following their own protocols. For TCRbeta analysis, collaborators shipped samples in one of three forms: frozen whole blood, isolated PBMCs, or DNA extracted from either of those sample types. Trimming costs V 2 bases and J 7 bases, and their ends lie 12 bases apart. From the cysteine up to the phenylalanine, the CDR3 has a length of 14 residues. Only the CDR3 portion is preserved as DNA: 42 bases, with reading frame beginning at the first base. Taken from the germline V gene, the CDR1 and CDR2 loops are SGHVS and FQNEAQ. TCRbeta CDR3 regions were amplified from genomic DNA by means of the immunoSEQ Assay, a bias-controlled multiplex PCR. On the study's bioinformatics: Nucleated cell counts per sample were estimated from amplification of reference gene primers within the assay. To quantify the absolute abundance of each unique TCRbeta CDR3 rearrangement, sequence reads were collapsed and filtered. For each sample, productive Simpson clonality was calculated as the square root of Simpson's diversity index over productive rearrangements. TCRdb took over this immuneACCESS table, retaining in-frame rearrangements with V and J assigned. Such tables are incomplete; in checked studies, under half of the missing clones stem from an unresolved V gene, and the remainder is unexplained. From that table come the V and J calls and clone size; the DNA was used to work out D and trimming. For this sample there are 200,000 to 250,000 clones; approximately 90% appear just once. The top ten clonotypes cover 0.82% of the sample.

The receptor was isolated from a man in his sixties with COVID-19, enrolled during active disease. The rearrangement joined TRBV7-8 to TRBJ1-5; a weak D assignment points to TRBD1 (6 bases agree). Material: peripheral blood. The nucleotide sequence is given as TGTGCCAGCAGCTTAACACAGGGCCAACAGCCCCAGCATTTT. This is translated as CASSLTQGQQPQHF.